This T cell receptor (beta chain) was observed in a study of graft-versus-host responses after intestinal transplantation. Whole-study context: Each patient got anti-thymocyte globulin induction, then tacrolimus and steroids for about 3 years.

The trim removed 4 bases at V and 5 bases at J, leaving 4 bases unmatched. Germline assignment: CDR1 MNHEY and CDR2 SVGAGI. This CDR3 has 14 residues. Assay used: immunoSEQ multiplex PCR; TCRdb lists only in-frame clones, some missing. The profile shows 90,000 to 120,000 clones, approximately 88% of them singletons. Regarding the study as a whole: Researchers found GvH clones in recipient marrow, and some showed up first in ileum or blood. Patients who carried graft-donor T cell macrochimerism also had high graft-versus-host to host-versus-graft clonal ratios in their allografts.

As regards this clone: Its target is unknown.

This chain joins TRBV6-5 and TRBJ1-5; 8 nucleotides agree with TRBD1. The material sequenced was unstimulated CD4+ T cells sorted from spleen or lymph node cells, taken before transplant. The sequence was obtained from a human donor who was the organ donor for an intestinal transplant. The CDR3 coding sequence is TGTGCCAGCAGTTTAACAGGGGGTCATCAGCCCCAGCATTTT. Its protein product is CASSLTGGHQPQHF.